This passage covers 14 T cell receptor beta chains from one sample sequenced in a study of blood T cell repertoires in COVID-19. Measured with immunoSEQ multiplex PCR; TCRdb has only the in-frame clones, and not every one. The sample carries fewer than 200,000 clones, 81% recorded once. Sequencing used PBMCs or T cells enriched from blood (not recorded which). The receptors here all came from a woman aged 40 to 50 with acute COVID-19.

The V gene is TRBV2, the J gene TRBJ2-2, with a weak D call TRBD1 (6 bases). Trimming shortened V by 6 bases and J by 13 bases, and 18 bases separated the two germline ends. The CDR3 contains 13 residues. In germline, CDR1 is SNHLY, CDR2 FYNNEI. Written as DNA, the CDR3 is TGTGCCAGCAGGAACACTCTACAGGGAAGGCTGTTTTTT. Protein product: CASRNTLQGRLFF.

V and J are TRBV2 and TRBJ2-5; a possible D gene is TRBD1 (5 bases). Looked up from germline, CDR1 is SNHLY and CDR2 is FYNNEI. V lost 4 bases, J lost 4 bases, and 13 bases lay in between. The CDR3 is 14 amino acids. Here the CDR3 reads CASSARERVETQYF. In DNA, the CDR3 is TGTGCCAGCAGTGCCAGGGAACGGGTAGAGACCCAGTACTTC.

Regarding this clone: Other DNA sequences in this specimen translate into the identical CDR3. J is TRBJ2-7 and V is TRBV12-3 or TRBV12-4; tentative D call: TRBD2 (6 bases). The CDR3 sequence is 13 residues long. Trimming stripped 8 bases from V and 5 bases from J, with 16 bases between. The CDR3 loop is CASGGSDTDEQYF. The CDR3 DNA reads TGTGCCAGCGGGGGGAGTGATACGGACGAGCAGTACTTC.

Here the CDR3 DNA reads TGTGGGGGGCAGCCGCACAATCAGCCCCAGCATTTT. Translating it yields CGGQPHNQPQHF. The chain has TRBV12-3 or TRBV12-4 and TRBJ1-5; weak D call: TRBD1 (6 bases). There are 12 residues in the CDR3.

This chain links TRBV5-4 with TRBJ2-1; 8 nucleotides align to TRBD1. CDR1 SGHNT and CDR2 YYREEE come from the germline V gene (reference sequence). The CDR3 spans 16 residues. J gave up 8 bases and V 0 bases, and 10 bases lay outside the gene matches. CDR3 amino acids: CASSLARQGSGDEQFF. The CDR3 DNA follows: TGTGCCAGCAGCTTGGCCAGACAGGGGTCTGGGGATGAGCAGTTCTTC.

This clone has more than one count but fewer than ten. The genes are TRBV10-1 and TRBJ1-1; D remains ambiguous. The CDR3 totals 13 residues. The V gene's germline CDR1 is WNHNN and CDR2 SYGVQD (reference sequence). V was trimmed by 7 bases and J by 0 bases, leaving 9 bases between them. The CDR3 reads CASMTRLNTEAFF. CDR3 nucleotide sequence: TGCGCCAGCATGACACGGCTGAACACTGAAGCTTTCTTT.

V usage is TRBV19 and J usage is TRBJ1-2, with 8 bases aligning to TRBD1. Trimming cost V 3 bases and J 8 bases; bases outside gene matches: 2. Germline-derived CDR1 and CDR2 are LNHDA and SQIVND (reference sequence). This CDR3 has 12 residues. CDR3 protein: CASSMGTGGYTF. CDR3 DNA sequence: TGTGCCAGTAGTATGGGGACAGGCGGCTACACCTTC.

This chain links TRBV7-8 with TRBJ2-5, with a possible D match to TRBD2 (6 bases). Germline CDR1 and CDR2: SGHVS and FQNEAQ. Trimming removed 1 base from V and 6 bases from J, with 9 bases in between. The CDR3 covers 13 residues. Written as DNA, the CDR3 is TGTGCCAGCAGCTTAGAGGAGGGTCAGACCCAGTACTTC. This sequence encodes CASSLEEGQTQYF.

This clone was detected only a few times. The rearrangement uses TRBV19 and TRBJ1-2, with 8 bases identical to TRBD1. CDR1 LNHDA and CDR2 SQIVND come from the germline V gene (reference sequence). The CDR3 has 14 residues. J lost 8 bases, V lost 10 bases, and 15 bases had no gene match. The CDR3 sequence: CATGSGGGSGGYTF. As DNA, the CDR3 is TGTGCCACCGGCTCAGGGGGCGGATCAGGAGGCTACACCTTC.

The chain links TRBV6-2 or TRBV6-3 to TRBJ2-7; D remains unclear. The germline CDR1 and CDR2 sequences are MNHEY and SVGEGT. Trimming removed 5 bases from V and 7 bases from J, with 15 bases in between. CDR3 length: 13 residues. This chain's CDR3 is CASSPLSLGEQYF. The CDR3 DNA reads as TGTGCCAGCAGTCCCCTCTCCCTCGGGGAGCAGTACTTC.

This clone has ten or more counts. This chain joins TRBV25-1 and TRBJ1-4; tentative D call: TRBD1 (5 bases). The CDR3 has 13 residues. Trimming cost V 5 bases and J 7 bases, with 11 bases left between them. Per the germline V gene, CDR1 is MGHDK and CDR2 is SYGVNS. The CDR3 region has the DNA TGTGCCAGCAGTAGGGGAACAGGTGAAAAACTGTTTTTT. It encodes CASSRGTGEKLFF.

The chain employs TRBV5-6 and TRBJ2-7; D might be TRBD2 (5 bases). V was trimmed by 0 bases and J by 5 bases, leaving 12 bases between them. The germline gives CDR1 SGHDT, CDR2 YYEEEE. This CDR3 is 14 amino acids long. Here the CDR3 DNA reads TGTGCCAGCAGCTTGGAACTAGATTACGACGAGCAGTACTTC. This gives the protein CASSLELDYDEQYF.

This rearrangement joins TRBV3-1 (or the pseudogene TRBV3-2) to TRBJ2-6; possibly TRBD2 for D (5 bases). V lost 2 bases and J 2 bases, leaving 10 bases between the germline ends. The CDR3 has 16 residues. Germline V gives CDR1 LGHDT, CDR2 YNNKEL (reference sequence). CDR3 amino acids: CASSQLSGTGANVLTF. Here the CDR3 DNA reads TGTGCCAGCAGCCAACTATCCGGGACTGGGGCCAACGTCCTGACTTTC.

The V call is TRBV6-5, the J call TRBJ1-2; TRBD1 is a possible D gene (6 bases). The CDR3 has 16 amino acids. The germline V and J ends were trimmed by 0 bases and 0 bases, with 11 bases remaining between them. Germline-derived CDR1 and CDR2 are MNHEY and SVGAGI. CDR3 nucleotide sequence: TGTGCCAGCAGTTACTCCGAGACAGGTCCTAACTATGGCTACACCTTC. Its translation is CASSYSETGPNYGYTF.